What follows are 27 T cell receptor beta chains derived from one specimen sequenced in a study of blood T cells in healthy people across ages. Combining a sample-barcoded 5' primer with a J-beta primer mix, a second PCR ran for roughly 7 to 12 cycles. TCRdb independently ran MiXCR on the 5' RACE reads; one entry per CDR3 protein. The sample includes around 670,000 distinct CDR3 sequences, 25% to 30% of them seen just once. Sequenced: blood. The receptors originated from a woman aged 80 or older in good health.

The chain is built from TRBV5-1 and TRBJ2-3; D assignment may be TRBD1 or TRBD2 (7 bases each). Trimming removed 4 bases at V and 4 bases at J, with 22 bases between. The germline V gene encodes CDR1 SGHRS and CDR2 YFSETQ. The CDR3 is 17 residues long. The CDR3, as DNA: TGCGCCAGCAGCAGGGGGCGGACTAGAGGATTCCCAGATACGCAGTATTTT. As protein: CASSRGRTRGFPDTQYF.

This clonotype was counted many times. The chain joins TRBV23-1 to TRBJ2-7; 7 positions match TRBD1. TRBV23-1 is an ORF, with its function uncertain. The CDR3 consists of 16 residues. With V trimmed by 6 bases and J by 0 bases, 11 bases remained unmatched. The CDR3 DNA reads as TGCGCCAGCAGGGTGAGACAGGGCCCTTCCTCCTACGAGCAGTACTTC. It specifies CASRVRQGPSSYEQYF.

This clonotype came up many times. The chain is built from TRBV7-2 and TRBJ2-7; TRBD1 matches at 7 bases. Germline trimming cut 5 bases from V and 7 bases from J; bases unmatched to any gene: 8. The CDR3 is 13 amino acids. Germline V gives CDR1 SGHTA, CDR2 FQGNSA. CDR3 DNA: TGTGCCAGCAGCCCCGGGGACAGAGAGGAGCAGTACTTC. Translated, it gives CASSPGDREEQYF.

This clonotype was found many times. This chain links TRBV6-2 or TRBV6-3 with TRBJ2-5; D uncertain. The V end was cut by 7 bases, the J end by 1 base, with 13 bases between. In germline, CDR1 is MNHEY, CDR2 SVGEGT. The CDR3 runs 14 residues. The CDR3: CASMKRLLQETQYF. As DNA, the CDR3 is TGTGCCAGCATGAAGAGACTGCTCCAAGAGACCCAGTACTTC.

This clonotype was seen a few times. The chain carries TRBV19 and TRBJ2-1, with D perhaps TRBD1 or TRBD2 (5 bases each). The CDR3 has 14 amino acids. Per germline, CDR1 LNHDA and CDR2 SQIVND (reference sequence). The ends were cut back, 4 bases at V and 3 bases at J, with 10 bases in the middle. The CDR3 DNA sequence: TGTGCCAGTAGTAGAGGGGCCGTCTACAATGAGCAGTTCTTC. Its protein product is CASSRGAVYNEQFF. The full variable domain, in which reference TRBV19 and TRBJ2-1 provide the parts outside the CDR3, is DGGITQSPKYLFRKEGQNVTLSCEQNLNHDAMYWYRQDPGQGLRLIYYSQIVNDFQKGDIAEGYSVSREKKESFPLTVTSAQKNPTAFYLCASSRGAVYNEQFFGPGTRLTVL.

CDR3 nucleotides: TGTGCCAGCAGTTTCTATCCGAGTTCGGGGGCTGGCGGGGAGCTGTTTTTT. It is translated as CASSFYPSSGAGGELFF. This chain connects TRBV27 to TRBJ2-2; D may correspond to TRBD1 or TRBD2 (6 bases each). Trimming shortened V by 3 bases and J by 7 bases, and 21 bases separated the two germline ends. CDR1 and CDR2 from the germline V gene are MNHEY and SMNVEV (reference sequence). The CDR3 covers 17 residues.

This clonotype has a count of ten or more. The CDR3 loop is CASSQGAGTGNSPLHF. The CDR3 region has the DNA TGTGCCAGCAGCCAAGGGGCCGGGACAGGGAATTCACCCCTCCACTTT. The rearrangement joins TRBV3-1 to TRBJ1-6; TRBD1 aligns across 9 bases. CDR3 size: 16 residues. The germline gives CDR1 LGHDT, CDR2 YNNKEL (reference sequence). Trimming at V came to 1 base and at J to 7 bases, leaving 5 bases not matched to a gene. Full variable domain (rest looked up from reference TRBV3-1 and TRBJ1-6): DTAVSQTPKYLVTQMGNDKSIKCEQNLGHDTMYWYKQDSKKFLKIMFSYNNKELIINETVPNRFSPKSPDKAHLNLHINSLELGDSAVYFCASSQGAGTGNSPLHFGNGTRLTVT.

As to this clonotype: Possible read error: a much larger clone is one base away. This chain uses TRBV25-1 with TRBJ2-2; 7 bases match TRBD2. This CDR3 comprises 13 residues. CDR1 and CDR2 (germline): MGHDK, SYGVNS. Trimming removed 6 bases from V and 8 bases from J; junction bases left unmatched: 6. Here the CDR3 reads CASRVGGRGELFF. The CDR3, as DNA: TGTGCCAGCAGGGTGGGAGGGCGTGGGGAGCTGTTTTTT.

This clonotype was seen repeatedly, ten times or more. The chain has TRBV3-1 and TRBJ2-7; D uncertain. CDR3 size: 14 residues. Trimming took off 4 bases at V and 3 bases at J, with 13 bases between the two ends. Looked up from germline, CDR1 is LGHDT and CDR2 is YNNKEL (reference sequence). The CDR3 DNA reads TGTGCCAGCAGCCCCCTATCGGGTAACTACGAGCAGTACTTC. Encoded protein: CASSPLSGNYEQYF.

This clonotype was counted between two and nine times. A much larger clonotype is one base distant, so this may be a read error. The chain has TRBV7-3 and TRBJ2-1; D is possibly TRBD1 or TRBD2 (5 bases each). Judging by the DNA end, TRBJ2-7 fits better; the J call may be wrong. The CDR3 loop spans 17 amino acids. The V gene's germline CDR1 is SGHTA and CDR2 FQGTGA. The CDR3, as DNA: TGTGCCAGCAGCCGCCTCGGGGAACAGGCGGCATACAATGAGCAGTACTTC. It specifies CASSRLGEQAAYNEQYF.

In its sample, this clonotype was seen a few times. The chain has TRBV7-8 and TRBJ1-6; 9 bases are a match to TRBD1. V lost 5 bases and J lost 9; bases outside the gene matches: 2. CDR3 length equals 13 residues. CDR1 SGHVS and CDR2 FQNEAQ come from the germline V gene. CDR3 loop: CASSPTGGSPLHF. Written as DNA, the CDR3 is TGTGCCAGCAGCCCGACAGGGGGTTCACCCCTCCACTTT. Variable domain in full (rest from reference TRBV7-8 and TRBJ1-6): GAGVSQSPRYKVAKRGQDVALRCDPISGHVSLFWYQQALGQGPEFLTYFQNEAQLDKSGLPSDRFFAERPEGSVSTLKIQRTQQEDSAVYLCASSPTGGSPLHFGNGTRLTVT.

This sequence joins TRBV12-3 or TRBV12-4 and TRBJ1-6; TRBD1 might be the D (6 bases). With 4 bases removed from V and 7 bases from J, the gap between germline ends came to 17 bases. The CDR3 loop spans 16 amino acids. The DNA of the CDR3 is TGTGCCAGCAGTTCTTCCTACAGGGCTCACAATTCACCCCTCCACTTT. Residues: CASSSSYRAHNSPLHF.

The V gene is TRBV7-9, the J gene TRBJ1-1; 7 bases map to TRBD1. CDR1 is SEHNR and CDR2 is FQNEAQ in the germline V gene (reference sequence). Trimming at V came to 3 bases and at J to 3 bases, leaving 4 bases not matched to a gene. CDR3 length: 14 amino acids. The CDR3 DNA is TGTGCCAGCAGCTTGACAGGGACAGACACTGAAGCTTTCTTT. This sequence encodes CASSLTGTDTEAFF. The full variable domain, completed using reference TRBV7-9 and TRBJ1-1, is DTGVSQNPRHKITKRGQNVTFRCDPISEHNRLYWYRQTLGQGPEFLTYFQNEAQLEKSRLLSDRFSAERPKGSFSTLEIQRTEQGDSAMYLCASSLTGTDTEAFFGQGTRLTVV.

This clonotype was observed many times. The rearrangement joins TRBV6-5 to TRBJ2-1, with a possible D match to TRBD2 (7 bases). V lost 2 bases and J lost 14, with 16 bases in between. The germline V gene has CDR1 MNHEY and CDR2 SVGAGI. This CDR3 spans 13 amino acids. CDR3 DNA: TGTGCCAGCAGTTACAGGCGGGGGCATGGGGAGTTCTTC. Encoded protein: CASSYRRGHGEFF.

This clonotype was seen at least ten times. This chain joins TRBV5-1 and TRBJ1-2; D remains ambiguous. This CDR3 comprises 15 residues. From germline, CDR1 is SGHRS and CDR2 YFSETQ. Trimming took 4 bases from V and 5 from J, leaving 18 bases between them. Here the CDR3 DNA reads TGCGCCAGCAGCGCTTCAGGCGCCGCACTATATGGCTACACCTTC. This sequence encodes CASSASGAALYGYTF.

This clonotype was found many times. The V call is TRBV7-6, the J call TRBJ2-5; 12 bases fit TRBD2. This CDR3 has 15 amino acids. V lost 6 bases, J lost 4 bases, and 6 bases stayed unmatched. Per germline, CDR1 SGHVS and CDR2 FNYEAQ. The CDR3 DNA follows: TGTGCCAGCAGTCCTAGCGGGGGGGCCGGAGAGACCCAGTACTTC. Its translation is CASSPSGGAGETQYF. The variable domain in full, with the rest retrieved from reference TRBV7-6 and TRBJ2-5, is GAGVSQSPRYKVTKRGQDVALRCDPISGHVSLYWYRQALGQGPEFLTYFNYEAQQDKSGLPNDRFSAERPEGSISTLTIQRTEQRDSAMYRCASSPSGGAGETQYFGPGTRLLVL.

At least ten counts were recorded for this clonotype. V and J are TRBV20-1 and TRBJ1-5; TRBD1 agrees at 9 bases. Germline V gene sequence: CDR1 DFQATT, CDR2 SNEGSKA (reference sequence). After removal of 1 base from V and 11 bases from J, the junction contained 9 bases not matched to a gene. The CDR3 covers 14 residues. The CDR3 reads CSARGGTGTRTQHF. As DNA, the CDR3 is TGCAGTGCTAGAGGAGGGACAGGGACCCGGACCCAGCATTTT.

The chain carries TRBV5-5 and TRBJ1-5, with D possibly matching TRBD1 (5 bases). CDR1 SGHKS and CDR2 YYEKEE come from the germline V gene (reference sequence). This CDR3 is built from 18 residues. Trimming took 1 base from V and 0 from J, leaving 17 bases between them. CDR3: CASSLSRVRGYSNQPQHF. In DNA, the CDR3 is TGTGCCAGCAGCTTGTCCCGGGTGAGGGGTTATAGCAATCAGCCCCAGCATTTT.

This clonotype was recorded a few times. This clone may be a read error of a much larger clone one base away. The chain employs TRBV5-1 and TRBJ2-1; weak D call: TRBD1 (5 bases). Trimming pared 6 bases from V and 0 bases from J, leaving 19 bases between. There are 17 residues in the CDR3. Germline V gene lookup returns CDR1 SGHRS and CDR2 YFSETQ. The CDR3, as DNA: TGCGCCAGCAAGCTTGGGGCGTCGCTGAGCTCCTACAATGAGCAGTTCTTC. Amino acid sequence: CASKLGASLSSYNEQFF.

The V gene is TRBV28, the J gene TRBJ2-7; D possibly corresponds to TRBD1 (6 bases). Trimming removed 4 bases at V and 2 bases at J, with 12 bases between. CDR1 and CDR2 (germline): MDHEN, SYDVKM. The CDR3 extends over 14 amino acids. The CDR3 DNA sequence: TGTGCCAGCAGTTGGGGACAAATAACCTACGAGCAGTACTTC. Residues: CASSWGQITYEQYF.

This clonotype was seen ten or more times. The CDR3 loop is CASSHGLAIYDTQYF. The CDR3 DNA follows: TGTGCCAGCAGCCACGGACTAGCGATTTACGATACGCAGTATTTT. The chain employs TRBV6-6 and TRBJ2-3; TRBD2 matches at 9 bases. V trimming: 6 bases; J trimming: 6 bases; junction bases outside the gene matches: 10. This CDR3 contains 15 residues. Germline lookup yields CDR1 MNHNY and CDR2 SVGAGI (reference sequence).

In its sample, this clonotype was seen a few times. V usage is TRBV5-1 and J usage is TRBJ1-2; weak D call: TRBD1 (6 bases). The CDR3 is 14 amino acids. Germline lookup yields CDR1 SGHRS and CDR2 YFSETQ. V dropped 3 bases and J dropped 4 bases, with 13 bases sitting between them. The CDR3 loop reads CASSYGGGAYGYTF. CDR3 in DNA: TGCGCCAGCAGCTATGGTGGGGGGGCCTATGGCTACACCTTC.

This clonotype was seen ten or more times. The rearrangement joins TRBV29-1 to TRBJ2-2; D remains ambiguous. Trimming cost V 4 bases and J 5 bases, with 5 bases left between them. This CDR3 spans 11 amino acids. From germline, CDR1 is SQVTM and CDR2 ANQGSEA. CDR3 in DNA: TGCAGCGTTGGGGTAACCGGGGAGCTGTTTTTT. Its protein is CSVGVTGELFF.

This clonotype has a count of ten or more. V usage is TRBV12-3 or TRBV12-4 and J usage is TRBJ1-1; TRBD1 is a possible D gene (5 bases). The V end was cut by 7 bases, the J end by 11 bases, with 23 bases between. This CDR3 is 14 amino acids long. In DNA, the CDR3 is TGTGCCAGCACCTTATCGATGGGGGTCGGAGAGGCTTTCTTT. This codes for CASTLSMGVGEAFF.

The chain uses TRBV6-6 and TRBJ2-3, with D possibly TRBD2 on 5 matching bases. Germline-derived CDR1 and CDR2 are MNHNY and SVGAGI (reference sequence). The CDR3 consists of 13 residues. The germline V and J ends were trimmed by 2 bases and 6 bases, with 9 bases remaining between them. The CDR3 DNA is TGTGCCAGCAGTTACGGCCTAGCCGATACGCAGTATTTT. Its translation: CASSYGLADTQYF.

This clonotype was recorded at least ten times. V gene TRBV7-9 combines with J gene TRBJ2-3; TRBD1 or TRBD2 may be the D gene (5 bases each). The germline V and J ends were trimmed by 5 bases and 4 bases, with 13 bases remaining between them. From germline, CDR1 is SEHNR and CDR2 FQNEAQ (reference sequence). The CDR3 contains 14 residues. CDR3: CASSPGSGPDTQYF. Written as DNA, the CDR3 is TGTGCCAGCAGCCCGGGATCAGGGCCAGATACGCAGTATTTT. Together with reference TRBV7-9 and TRBJ2-3, the CDR3 gives the full variable domain: DTGVSQNPRHKITKRGQNVTFRCDPISEHNRLYWYRQTLGQGPEFLTYFQNEAQLEKSRLLSDRFSAERPKGSFSTLEIQRTEQGDSAMYLCASSPGSGPDTQYFGPGTRLTVL.

This clonotype was observed a few times. The chain recombines TRBV7-9 with TRBJ1-1; D unresolved. The CDR3 is 16 amino acids. The germline V gene encodes CDR1 SEHNR and CDR2 FQNEAQ (reference sequence). Trimming removed 5 bases from V and 2 bases from J, with 18 bases in between. The CDR3 reads CASSALLMTENTEAFF. For the CDR3, the DNA is TGTGCCAGCAGCGCCCTCCTGATGACGGAAAACACTGAAGCTTTCTTT.